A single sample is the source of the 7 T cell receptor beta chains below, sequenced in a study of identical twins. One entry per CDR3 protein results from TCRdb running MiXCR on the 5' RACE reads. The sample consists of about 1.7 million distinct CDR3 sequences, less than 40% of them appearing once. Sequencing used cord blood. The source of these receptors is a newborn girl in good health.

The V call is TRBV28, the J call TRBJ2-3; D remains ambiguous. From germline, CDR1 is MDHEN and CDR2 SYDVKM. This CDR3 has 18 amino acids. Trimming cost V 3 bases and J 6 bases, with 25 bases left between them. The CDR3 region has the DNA TGTGCCAGCAGTTTGCCCCCCACTACATCGGCCGAAGGTGATACGCAGTATTTT. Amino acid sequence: CASSLPPTTSAEGDTQYF.

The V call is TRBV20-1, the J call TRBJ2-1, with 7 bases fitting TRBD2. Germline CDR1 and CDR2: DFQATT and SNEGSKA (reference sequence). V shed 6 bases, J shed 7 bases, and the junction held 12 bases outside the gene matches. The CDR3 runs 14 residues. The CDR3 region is CSARTGGGSNEQFF. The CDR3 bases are TGCAGTGCCAGGACTGGGGGAGGGAGTAATGAGCAGTTCTTC.

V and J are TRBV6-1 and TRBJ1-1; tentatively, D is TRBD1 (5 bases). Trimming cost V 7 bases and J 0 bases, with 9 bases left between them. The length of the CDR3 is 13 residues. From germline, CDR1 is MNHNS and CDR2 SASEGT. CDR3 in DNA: TGTGCCAGCAACCCGGGACTGAACACTGAAGCTTTCTTT. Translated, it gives CASNPGLNTEAFF.

CDR3 amino acids: CASSLVYRQTSDTQYF. The CDR3 DNA is TGCGCCAGCAGCTTGGTGTACAGGCAGACCTCAGATACGCAGTATTTT. The chain combines TRBV5-1 with TRBJ2-3; TRBD1 might be the D (5 bases). CDR1 and CDR2 from the germline V gene are SGHRS and YFSETQ. The V gene lost 0 bases and the J gene lost 4 bases, with 15 bases spanning the gap. This CDR3 contains 16 residues.

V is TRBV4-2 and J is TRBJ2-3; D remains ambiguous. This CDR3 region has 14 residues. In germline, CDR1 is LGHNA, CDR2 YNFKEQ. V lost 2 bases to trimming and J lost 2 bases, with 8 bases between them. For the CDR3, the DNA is TGTGCCAGCAGCCAACCGCCTAACACAGATACGCAGTATTTT. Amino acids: CASSQPPNTDTQYF.

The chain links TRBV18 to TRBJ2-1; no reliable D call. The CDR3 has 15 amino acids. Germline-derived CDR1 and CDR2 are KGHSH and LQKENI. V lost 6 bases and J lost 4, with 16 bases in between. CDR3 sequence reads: CASSPTGPLYNEQFF. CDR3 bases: TGTGCCAGCTCCCCCACCGGGCCCTTATACAATGAGCAGTTCTTC.

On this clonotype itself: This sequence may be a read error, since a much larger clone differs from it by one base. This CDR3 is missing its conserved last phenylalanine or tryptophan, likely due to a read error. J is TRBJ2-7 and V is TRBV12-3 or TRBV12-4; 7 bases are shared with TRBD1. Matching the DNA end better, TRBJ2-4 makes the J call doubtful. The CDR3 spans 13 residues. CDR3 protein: CASSAGGKNIQYY. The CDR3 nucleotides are TGTGCCAGCAGCGCAGGGGGCAAAAACATTCAGTACTAC.